This passage covers 5 T cell receptor beta chains from one sample sequenced in a study of blood T cell repertoires in COVID-19. This table comes from immunoSEQ multiplex PCR, and its TCRdb copy is limited to in-frame clones, with some not included. Of 380,000 or so clones in the sample, more than 65% were seen once. Source material: peripheral blood. These receptors originate from a human donor with acute or convalescent COVID-19. The donor label of this sample is uncertain.

The chain couples TRBV30 to TRBJ2-7; a possible D gene is TRBD1 (6 bases). The V end lost 0 bases, the J end lost 2 bases, and 8 bases lay between the germline ends. Germline V gene lookup returns CDR1 GTSNPN and CDR2 SVGIG (reference sequence). This CDR3 contains 13 residues. This CDR3 is CAWSVDRPYEQYF. For the CDR3, the DNA is TGTGCCTGGAGTGTTGACAGGCCCTACGAGCAGTACTTC.

V and J are TRBV4-1 and TRBJ1-2, with D possibly TRBD1 on 6 matching bases. This CDR3 comprises 17 residues. Trimming removed 1 base from V and 7 bases from J, with 22 bases in between. Germline V CDR1 and CDR2: MGHRA, YSYEKL. Here the CDR3 reads CASSQGSDSEVLGGYTF. The CDR3 nucleotides are TGCGCCAGCAGCCAAGGTTCGGACAGCGAGGTTTTAGGTGGCTACACCTTC.

The V call is TRBV4-1, the J call TRBJ1-6, with 9 bases lining up with TRBD1. The CDR3 totals 15 residues. With 4 bases clipped from V and 9 bases from J, the junction kept 7 bases outside the gene matches. CDR1 is MGHRA, CDR2 YSYEKL, per germline. The CDR3: CASSREQGASSPLHF. In DNA form, the CDR3 reads TGCGCCAGCAGCCGAGAACAGGGGGCTAGTTCACCCCTCCACTTT.

The chain uses TRBV6-5 and TRBJ2-7; 9 nucleotides line up with TRBD2. Germline loops: CDR1 MNHEY, CDR2 SVGAGI. V was clipped by 6 bases and J by 2 bases; unmatched bases: 5. This CDR3 contains 14 residues. The CDR3 nucleotides are TGTGCCAGCAGCCTCGAGCGGGGGGCCTACGAGCAGTACTTC. It yields the protein CASSLERGAYEQYF.

V is TRBV7-9 and J is TRBJ1-1; D call uncertain. Trimming took off 0 bases at V and 0 bases at J, with 8 bases between the two ends. Germline-derived CDR1 and CDR2 are SEHNR and FQNEAQ (reference sequence). This CDR3 region has 15 residues. The CDR3 protein is CASSLALLMNTEAFF. The CDR3 DNA reads TGTGCCAGCAGCTTAGCTCTCCTTATGAACACTGAAGCTTTCTTT.